The 8 T cell receptor beta chains below all came from one sample that was sequenced in a study of shared clonotypes between healthy human individuals. Some clones are missing from TCRdb's copy, which holds only in-frame ones; the method was immunoSEQ multiplex PCR. The table includes over a million clones, around 98% detected once. Specimen: naive CD4+ T cells sorted from blood. As for subset: CD45RA+ positively selected. The receptors come from a young man in good health.

V is TRBV28 and J is TRBJ2-6; TRBD1 matches at 7 bases. This CDR3 region has 20 residues. Germline-derived CDR1 and CDR2 are MDHEN and SYDVKM. V lost 6 bases and J lost 0; bases outside the gene matches: 17. The DNA for the CDR3 is TGTGCCAGCAGCCGACCGGGACAGCTAATCCTCACCTCTGGGGCCAACGTCCTGACTTTC. This codes for CASSRPGQLILTSGANVLTF.

J is TRBJ1-1 and V is TRBV5-4, with D maybe TRBD1 (6 bases). The CDR3 totals 15 residues. Germline values: CDR1 SGHNT, CDR2 YYREEE (reference sequence). The germline V and J ends were trimmed by 4 bases and 2 bases, with 15 bases remaining between them. The CDR3 DNA reads TGTGCCAGCAGCACCCCGGGACAAGGAAACACTGAAGCTTTCTTT. As protein: CASSTPGQGNTEAFF.

The chain joins TRBV6-1 to TRBJ2-1; a possible D gene is TRBD1 (5 bases). Trimming left V 11 bases short and J 0 bases short, with 14 bases between. CDR3 length: 14 residues. The germline gives CDR1 MNHNS, CDR2 SASEGT. Written as DNA, the CDR3 is TGTGCCGCCAAACTTGACAGCTCCTACAATGAGCAGTTCTTC. As protein: CAAKLDSSYNEQFF.

This chain joins TRBV2 and TRBJ1-2; TRBD1 matches at 7 bases. This CDR3 spans 14 amino acids. The J segment lost 8 bases and the V segment lost 2 bases, leaving 8 bases of the junction unmatched. Germline V gene data show CDR1 as SNHLY and CDR2 as FYNNEI. DNA for the CDR3: TGTGCCAGCAGTGAACTACAGGGGATCAGAGGCTACACCTTC. Protein: CASSELQGIRGYTF.

The V gene is TRBV2, the J gene TRBJ1-5; maybe TRBD1 (5 bases). The CDR3 runs 14 residues. CDR1 SNHLY and CDR2 FYNNEI come from the germline V gene. V was pared by 2 bases and J by 4 bases, with 9 bases between. The CDR3 DNA reads TGTGCCAGCAGTGAATACAGGTGGAATCAGCCCCAGCATTTT. Its translation is CASSEYRWNQPQHF.

The chain combines TRBV28 with TRBJ1-1; no reliable D call. Trimming removed 3 bases at V and 4 bases at J, with 15 bases between. The CDR3 has 15 residues. Germline CDR1 and CDR2: MDHEN and SYDVKM. CDR3 in amino acids: CASSFIRGIGTEAFF. The CDR3, as DNA: TGTGCCAGCAGTTTCATCCGAGGGATAGGCACTGAAGCTTTCTTT.

This clone was detected once. J is TRBJ1-2 and V is TRBV6-1; D is possibly TRBD1 (5 bases). Germline V gives CDR1 MNHNS, CDR2 SASEGT. The CDR3 is 13 amino acids. Trimming pared 2 bases from V and 3 bases from J, leaving 7 bases between. The CDR3 coding sequence is TGTGCCAGCAGTGAACGGGGGGACTATGGCTACACCTTC. Amino acid sequence: CASSERGDYGYTF.

The gene calls are TRBV7-3 and TRBJ2-1, with 9 bases that match TRBD2. Trimming took 2 bases from V and 3 from J; bases not matched to a gene: 2. From germline, CDR1 is SGHTA and CDR2 FQGTGA. CDR3 length: 15 residues. Written as DNA, the CDR3 is TGTGCCAGCAGCTTACTAGCGGGAAACTACAATGAGCAGTTCTTC. It codes for CASSLLAGNYNEQFF.